The rows below give T cell receptor beta chains drawn from one sample of a study of PD-1 blockade in classical Hodgkin lymphoma. Here immunoSEQ multiplex PCR was the method, and the copy in TCRdb shows in-frame clones only, minus some. The table lists roughly 42,000 clones, over 60% of them singletons, with 20% to 25% in the top ten. The sample here was peripheral blood mononuclear cells (PBMCs), taken at baseline. These receptors all stem from a human donor with classical Hodgkin lymphoma. The CDR3 runs from the conserved cysteine through the conserved F or W. The D gene is left open where the match is weak. A row's size may be missing; if present it is once, few, many or a size class.

j_call,d_call,v_call,clone_size,cdr3_aa
TRBJ2-7,TRBD2,TRBV19,NA,CASSMTSGRAVF
TRBJ1-2,NA,TRBV6-6,NA,CASSSSKDQASYGYTF
TRBJ2-7,NA,TRBV28,few,CASSFPRTSVRGEEQYF
TRBJ1-2,NA,TRBV6-5,NA,CASSYGVGAGGYTF
TRBJ1-2,TRBD1,TRBV28,NA,CASRNLGTGRAGGYTF
TRBJ2-1,NA,TRBV19,NA,CATWGGNNEQFF
TRBJ2-7,TRBD2,TRBV4-2,NA,CASSQEILAASVNSYEQYF
TRBJ2-7,NA,TRBV11-2,NA,CASSLRREGFYEQYF
TRBJ1-6,NA,TRBV23-1,NA,CASTRIRPREVSPLHF
TRBJ1-4,NA,TRBV28,NA,CASRLGSPTNEKLFF
TRBJ1-1,TRBD1,TRBV7-2,NA,CASSLRPWDRGGYTEAFF
TRBJ1-5,NA,TRBV6-5,NA,CASSYSIDQPQHF
TRBJ1-5,NA,TRBV5-1,NA,CASSIGTDEGQPQHF
TRBJ1-1,TRBD1,TRBV18,NA,CASSPLAQGEQGANTEAFF
TRBJ1-1,NA,TRBV25-1,NA,CASRVGNTEAFF
TRBJ2-3,NA,TRBV7-2,NA,CASSFGDTQYF
TRBJ2-1,NA,TRBV27,NA,CAILDGNEQFF
TRBJ1-1,NA,TRBV5-1,NA,CASSLITGSEEAFF
TRBJ1-3,NA,TRBV16,NA,CASSPNFGTGNTIYF
TRBJ1-2,TRBD1,TRBV19,few,CASSGGQAVRRGYTF
TRBJ2-1,NA,TRBV19,NA,CASSSNQGYNEQFF
TRBJ2-7,TRBD2,TRBV4-1,NA,CASSPRGDSNYYEQYF
TRBJ2-3,TRBD2,TRBV6-1,NA,CASSEALLSGRALVITDTQYF
TRBJ2-2,TRBD1,TRBV7-6,NA,CASKVQGGNTGELFF
TRBJ1-2,NA,TRBV6-6,NA,CASSYPSRNNYGYTF
TRBJ1-5,TRBD1,TRBV28,few,CASSSAGTGDQPQHF
TRBJ1-2,NA,TRBV7-9,NA,CASSHGGVSRQGSDGYTF
TRBJ1-1,NA,TRBV6-5,NA,CASSYSKNTEAFF
TRBJ2-5,TRBD2,TRBV11-3,NA,CASSQRGGKETQYF
TRBJ2-1,NA,TRBV27,NA,CVTRGGYYNEQFF
TRBJ1-2,NA,TRBV28,NA,CASSLTENGYTF
TRBJ2-5,TRBD1,TRBV27,NA,CASSVLTGVETQYF
TRBJ1-2,NA,TRBV18,NA,CASSPPQGMMGTYGYTF
TRBJ2-7,TRBD2,TRBV11-2,NA,CASSLENSGRPYEQYF